These T cell receptor beta chains were read from a single sample in a study of cytomegalovirus exposure and HLA in healthy donors. The assay was immunoSEQ multiplex PCR, and TCRdb's table has in-frame clones only and misses some. The table has under 200,000 clones, approximately 71% seen once; the top ten hold 4.9%. Specimen: PBMCs. These receptors were obtained from a male donor in good health and CMV-seronegative. Both conserved end residues are trimmed from each CDR3.

CDR3,V,J
ASSLASSGVYEQY,TRBV7-9,TRBJ2-7
ASSWTINRVITEAF,TRBV5-1,TRBJ1-1
ASSQVERHRDRGPYEQY,TRBV4-1,TRBJ2-7
ASMRGNEKLF,TRBV2,TRBJ1-4
ASSLTGVTNTGELF,TRBV7-3,TRBJ2-2
ASSAGAASGRTGELF,TRBV9,TRBJ2-2
ASSPQGFGGNTIY,TRBV2,TRBJ1-3
ASSSDLAGGPTGELF,TRBV13,TRBJ2-2
ASKGSGSSYNEQF,TRBV6-5,TRBJ2-1
ASSEYPQGVSGLETQY,TRBV25-1,TRBJ2-5
ASSPGQGEHEQY,TRBV27,TRBJ2-7
ASSYSTRPEQY,TRBV6-5,TRBJ2-7
ATEGTLGHEQY,TRBV28,TRBJ2-7
ASSGLAGVADTQY,TRBV9,TRBJ2-3
ASSPQGAYEQY,TRBV18,TRBJ2-7
ASSVDFRGLAGIEQY,TRBV9,TRBJ2-7
ASSPRTGGYEQY,TRBV7-8,TRBJ2-7
ASGSRSGGRTGELF,TRBV12-5,TRBJ2-2
ASSYLAGKPDTQY,TRBV6-6,TRBJ2-3
ASSPQGGQETQY,TRBV18,TRBJ2-5
ASRRLEGNSQPQH,TRBV5-5,TRBJ1-5
ASSEEGLATDTQY,TRBV6-4,TRBJ2-3
ASSLGGLAGDTQY,TRBV5-1,TRBJ2-3
ASSSRGASGGNTGELF,TRBV7-3,TRBJ2-2
ASSPGQEGTYGYT,TRBV18,TRBJ1-2
ASSLGREPYEQY,TRBV28,TRBJ2-7
ASSIMTGEAF,TRBV19,TRBJ1-1
ASSTGTGIGIAF,TRBV6-6,TRBJ1-1
ASSLAVNTGELF,TRBV5-4,TRBJ2-2
ASSLQDSGNTIY,TRBV5-5,TRBJ1-3
ASSLAGSEQF,TRBV7-2,TRBJ2-1
ASTIAGGPLNEQF,TRBV27,TRBJ2-1